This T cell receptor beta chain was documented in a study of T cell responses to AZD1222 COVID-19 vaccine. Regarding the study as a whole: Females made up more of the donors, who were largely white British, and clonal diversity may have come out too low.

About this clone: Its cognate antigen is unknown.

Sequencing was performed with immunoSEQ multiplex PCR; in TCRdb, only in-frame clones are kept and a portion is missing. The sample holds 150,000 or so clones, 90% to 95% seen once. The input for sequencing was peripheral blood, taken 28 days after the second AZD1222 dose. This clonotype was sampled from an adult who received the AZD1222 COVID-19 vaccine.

For the CDR3, the DNA is TGTGCCAGCAGCTTGCGGGGGGGGCGGACCCAGTACTTC. Its translation: CASSLRGGRTQYF. The chain combines TRBV5-6 with TRBJ2-5, with 8 bases identical to TRBD2. Germline values: CDR1 SGHDT, CDR2 YYEEEE. The CDR3 consists of 13 residues. The V segment lost 1 base and the J segment 7 bases; nucleotides outside the gene matches: 3.